This T cell receptor beta chain derives from a study of blood T cell repertoires in COVID-19. As processed by the authors: Estimation of nucleated cell counts was performed using reference gene primer amplification. TCRdb's copy holds only in-frame clones and misses some; the assay was immunoSEQ multiplex PCR. V and J calls plus clone size are reproduced from that table; the DNA served to infer D and trimming. Among roughly 200,000 clones listed, roughly 89% were seen once. This clone was recorded only once. Sequencing input: PBMCs or T cells enriched from blood (not recorded which). The sequence came from a woman between 35 and 50 years old with acute COVID-19.

The CDR3 nucleotides read TGTGCCAGCAGCCAAGGACAGGGTGGCAACGAGCAGTACTTC. Amino acids: CASSQGQGGNEQYF. V is TRBV5-4 and J is TRBJ2-7; 8 nucleotides align to TRBD1. With V trimmed by 4 bases and J by 5 bases, 8 bases remained unmatched. CDR1 is SGHNT and CDR2 is YYREEE in the germline V gene (reference sequence). There are 14 residues in the CDR3. The full variable domain, its missing parts supplied by reference TRBV5-4 and TRBJ2-7, is ETGVTQSPTHLIKTRGQQVTLRCSSQSGHNTVSWYQQALGQGPQFIFQYYREEENGRGNFPPRFSGLQFPNYSSELNVNALELDDSALYLCASSQGQGGNEQYFGPGTRLTVT.